This T cell receptor (beta chain) stems from a study of a mutant IDH1 vaccine in newly diagnosed glioma. About the research overall: Vaccination was launched 4-6 weeks after radiotherapy alone, or with temozolomide cycles. Patients had received radiotherapy, temozolomide, or both previously, most receiving both.

Libraries were prepared by immunoSEQ multiplex PCR; TCRdb keeps only in-frame clonotypes and omits some of them. Found here are around 60,000 clones, 70% to 90% of them singletons; the top ten hold less than 5%. Only a few counts were recorded for this clone. Its antigen is as yet unknown. V lost 5 bases to trimming and J lost 0 bases, with 8 bases between them. CDR1 and CDR2 from the germline V gene are SGHAT and FQNNGV. This CDR3 comprises 13 residues. Time point in this sample: week 23, last vaccination. Topical imiquimod was applied with each vaccine dose, which held 300 ug of mutant IDH1 20-mer peptide.

The chain uses TRBV11-2 and TRBJ2-7; no reliable D call. Specimen: PBMCs, collected from a glioma patient whose treatment included an IDH1 peptide vaccine. The TCR was taken from a man between 25 and 39 years old with glioma. DNA for the CDR3: TGTGCCAGCAGCCTTCAAAGCTCCTACGAGCAGTACTTC. Its protein is CASSLQSSYEQYF.